Listed below are T cell receptor beta chains from one sample, sequenced in a study of blood T cell repertoires in COVID-19. TCRdb's table, derived via immunoSEQ multiplex PCR, lists solely in-frame clones and lacks some. This table holds fewer than 300,000 clones, approximately 80% found once. Source material: PBMCs or T cells enriched from blood (not recorded which). The receptors derive from a man aged 40-55 years who had been exposed to COVID-19. Each CDR3 is given without its conserved first and last residue. Each record gives: J gene, V gene, D gene, CDR3 protein. The D gene is left open where the match is weak.

j_call: TRBJ2-3; v_call: TRBV20-1; d_call: NA; cdr3_aa: SARDPVTQY
j_call: TRBJ1-2; v_call: TRBV19; d_call: NA; cdr3_aa: ASAPLGGYGYT
j_call: TRBJ2-6; v_call: TRBV19; d_call: TRBD2; cdr3_aa: ASSDGGLAGGRGGANVLT
j_call: TRBJ2-1; v_call: TRBV30; d_call: TRBD2; cdr3_aa: AWSAGLAGVVF
j_call: TRBJ1-6; v_call: TRBV5-1; d_call: TRBD1; cdr3_aa: ASSFRDSQNSPLH
j_call: TRBJ2-2; v_call: TRBV3-1/TRBV3-2; d_call: NA; cdr3_aa: ASSQDRRQAQNTGELF
j_call: TRBJ1-1; v_call: TRBV24-1; d_call: NA; cdr3_aa: ATGRGGNTEAF
j_call: TRBJ2-2; v_call: TRBV18; d_call: NA; cdr3_aa: ASSPTRTGELF
j_call: TRBJ1-5; v_call: TRBV19; d_call: TRBD1; cdr3_aa: AKPTGGTQPQH
j_call: TRBJ1-1; v_call: TRBV27; d_call: NA; cdr3_aa: ASSSRAGRAF
j_call: TRBJ2-2; v_call: TRBV19; d_call: NA; cdr3_aa: ASSERNTGELF
j_call: TRBJ1-1; v_call: TRBV7-3; d_call: NA; cdr3_aa: ASSPSPSTEGGTEAF
j_call: TRBJ1-1; v_call: TRBV10-3; d_call: NA; cdr3_aa: AIREGGTEAF
j_call: TRBJ2-4; v_call: TRBV11-2; d_call: NA; cdr3_aa: ASRSLAKNIQY
j_call: TRBJ2-1; v_call: TRBV5-1; d_call: NA; cdr3_aa: ASSLLLNDEQF
j_call: TRBJ1-1; v_call: TRBV7-9; d_call: NA; cdr3_aa: ASSLQDTEAF